The entry below gives a single T cell receptor beta chain sequence along with its context. Antigen: not known. Other DNA sequences of this sample code for an identical CDR3. Only in-frame clones appear in the TCRdb table, and some are missing; sequencing was by immunoSEQ multiplex PCR. The sample lists tens of thousands of clones; 70% to 75% were seen once. This sample is drawn from a study of T cell clones after liver transplantation. The study's findings and limits: Low donor cell numbers restricted donor-reactive repertoire measurement in a couple of subjects. A larger donor-reactive than third-party decline suggested partial antigen-specific deletion.

CDR1 is KGHSH and CDR2 is LQKENI in the germline V gene. The V segment lost 3 bases and the J segment 2 bases; nucleotides outside the gene matches: 1. The length of the CDR3 is 15 residues. The V and J genes are TRBV18 and TRBJ2-5, with 12 bases aligning to TRBD2. This TCR was sampled from a human patient who received a liver transplant. The T cells may come from the graft donor. Sequenced material: CD4+ T cells from blood, taken at the 22-month timepoint. The CDR3 DNA is TGTGCCAGCTCACCGCTAGCGGGGGGGCAAGAGACCCAGTACTTC. Its protein product is CASSPLAGGQETQYF.